The 22 T cell receptor beta chains below were found in one sample sequenced in a study of blood T cells in healthy people across ages. Sample-barcoded 5' priming and a J-beta primer mix drove a second PCR of 7 to 11 cycles. Via MiXCR, TCRdb re-called the 5' RACE reads, giving one row per CDR3 protein. The sample comprises 1.8 million or so distinct CDR3 sequences, about two fifths of which are singletons, and roughly 23% rests with the top ten. Sequenced material: blood. Receptors were obtained from a human donor in good health.

This clonotype was recorded a few times. This rearrangement joins TRBV7-8 to TRBJ2-1, with 10 positions matching TRBD2. Trimming cost V 1 base and J 0 bases; bases outside gene matches: 6. Per germline, CDR1 SGHVS and CDR2 FQNEAQ. This CDR3 is built from 18 residues. CDR3 in DNA: TGTGCCAGCAGCTTAGGTAGCGGGGGGCCGGGCTCCTACAATGAGCAGTTCTTC. Translation gives CASSLGSGGPGSYNEQFF.

The chain joins TRBV4-3 to TRBJ2-1, with D uncertain. V lost 2 bases, J lost 0 bases, and 11 bases lay in between. Germline CDR1 reads LGHNA; CDR2 reads YSLEER. CDR3 size: 16 residues. Here the CDR3 DNA reads TGCGCCAGCAGCCAATCAACCCTAACCTCCTACAATGAGCAGTTCTTC. This encodes CASSQSTLTSYNEQFF.

This sequence joins TRBV7-2 and TRBJ2-1; D possibly uses TRBD1 or TRBD2 (6 bases each). Germline V gene lookup returns CDR1 SGHTA and CDR2 FQGNSA. The CDR3 has 15 residues. The ends were cut back, 4 bases at V and 5 bases at J, with 15 bases in the middle. CDR3 in amino acids: CASSWAGGANNEQFF. In DNA form, the CDR3 reads TGTGCCAGCAGCTGGGCCGGGGGCGCAAACAATGAGCAGTTCTTC.

As concerns this clonotype: One end of the junction fails to match germline, which may point to a read error. V is TRBV5-4 and J is TRBJ2-5, with 7 bases identical to TRBD2. The CDR3 sequence is 16 residues long. The V gene's germline CDR1 is SGHNT and CDR2 YYREEE (reference sequence). The CDR3 spells CASSLGAGDEQETLYF. The CDR3 nucleotides read TGTGCCAGCAGCTTGGGGGCGGGGGATGAGCAAGAGACCCTGTACTTC.

The rearrangement joins TRBV2 to TRBJ2-7; TRBD1 might be the D (5 bases). V lost 4 bases and J lost 1, with 11 bases in between. Germline values: CDR1 SNHLY, CDR2 FYNNEI. The CDR3 has 14 amino acids. The CDR3 region is CASSGVTASYEQYF. The CDR3 bases are TGTGCCAGCAGTGGAGTGACAGCTTCCTACGAGCAGTACTTC. The full variable domain, rest sourced from reference TRBV2 and TRBJ2-7, is EPEVTQTPSHQVTQMGQEVILRCVPISNHLYFYWYRQILGQKVEFLVSFYNNEISEKSEIFDDQFSVERPDGSNFTLKIRSTKLEDSAMYFCASSGVTASYEQYFGPGTRLTVT.

The genes are TRBV25-1 and TRBJ2-3; 12 nucleotides match TRBD2. The ends lost 3 bases at V and 2 bases at J; junction bases unmatched: 12. Germline CDR1 is MGHDK and CDR2 is SYGVNS. The CDR3 has 19 amino acids. The CDR3 sequence is CASSDGGLLAGGTTDTQYF. The CDR3 DNA is TGTGCCAGCAGTGATGGGGGCCTACTAGCGGGGGGTACCACAGATACGCAGTATTTT.

This clonotype has only a few counts. The chain carries TRBV7-9 and TRBJ1-1; no definite D call. The CDR3 covers 12 residues. Germline CDR1 reads SEHNR; CDR2 reads FQNEAQ (reference sequence). The V end lost 3 bases, the J end lost 5 bases, and 7 bases lay between the germline ends. The CDR3 protein is CASSFELTEAFF. CDR3 bases: TGTGCCAGCAGCTTTGAATTAACTGAAGCTTTCTTT.

This clonotype was seen more than once but under ten times. V and J are TRBV15 and TRBJ1-2, with TRBD1 identical over 8 bases. The CDR3 covers 16 residues. Germline V gene sequence: CDR1 LNHNV, CDR2 YYDKDF (reference sequence). The trim removed 3 bases at V and 8 bases at J, leaving 14 bases unmatched. CDR3 sequence: CATSRSGQEGSGGYTF. The DNA for the CDR3 is TGTGCCACCAGCAGGTCGGGACAGGAGGGGTCAGGCGGCTACACCTTC.

J is TRBJ2-1 and V is TRBV7-2; 9 positions agree with TRBD2. CDR1 SGHTA and CDR2 FQGNSA come from the germline V gene. V lost 7 bases, J lost 5 bases, and 12 bases stayed unmatched. The CDR3 covers 16 residues. CDR3 residues: CASTERLAEMDNEQFF. The CDR3, as DNA: TGTGCCAGCACCGAGAGACTAGCGGAGATGGACAATGAGCAGTTCTTC.

This rearrangement joins TRBV5-1 to TRBJ1-1; a weak D match, TRBD1 (6 bases). The germline V gene has CDR1 SGHRS and CDR2 YFSETQ. The CDR3 spans 17 residues. V was cut by 1 base and J by 5 bases, with 21 bases left in between. The CDR3 DNA reads TGCGCCAGCAGCTTGCTTACGGGGTCTACAGGACAGACTGAAGCTTTCTTT. It specifies CASSLLTGSTGQTEAFF. Complete variable domain (other parts from reference TRBV5-1 and TRBJ1-1): KAGVTQTPRYLIKTRGQQVTLSCSPISGHRSVSWYQQTPGQGLQFLFEYFSETQRNKGNFPGRFSGRQFSNSRSEMNVSTLELGDSALYLCASSLLTGSTGQTEAFFGQGTRLTVV.

The rearrangement links TRBV7-9 to TRBJ2-4; 10 bases fit TRBD2. From germline, CDR1 is SEHNR and CDR2 FQNEAQ (reference sequence). The length of the CDR3 is 14 residues. V was clipped by 5 bases and J by 13 bases; unmatched bases: 11. The DNA of the CDR3 is TGTGCCAGCAGCCCCGGGACTAGCGTTCCGGTCCAGTACTTC. It is translated as CASSPGTSVPVQYF.

The CDR3, as DNA: TGCAGTGCTAGGGACAGGAGACTCGGCTCGGGGACCCAGTACTTC. Encoded protein: CSARDRRLGSGTQYF. The V and J genes are TRBV20-1 and TRBJ2-7, with TRBD1 matching over 7 bases. The J call may be wrong; the DNA end is better matched by TRBJ2-5. CDR1 and CDR2 (germline): DFQATT, SNEGSKA (reference sequence). The CDR3 contains 15 residues.

The rearrangement joins TRBV12-3 or TRBV12-4 to TRBJ1-5, with no clear D. V was cut by 7 bases and J by 6 bases, with 16 bases left in between. This CDR3 spans 14 amino acids. The CDR3 nucleotides are TGTGCCAGCATGAGCTCCGGTAGCGGTCAGCCCCAGCATTTT. Residues: CASMSSGSGQPQHF.

This chain links TRBV4-3 with TRBJ2-1; D call uncertain. CDR1 is LGHNA and CDR2 is YSLEER in the germline V gene. The length of the CDR3 is 16 residues. The V gene lost 4 bases and the J gene lost 1 base, with 14 bases spanning the gap. The CDR3 DNA is TGCGCCAGCAGCCCGGAAAAGGTGCCGTCCTACAATGAGCAGTTCTTC. Amino acid sequence: CASSPEKVPSYNEQFF.

The chain couples TRBV20-1 to TRBJ1-5; possible D gene TRBD1, 6 bases. Looked up from germline, CDR1 is DFQATT and CDR2 is SNEGSKA (reference sequence). The CDR3 contains 14 residues. Trimming left V 6 bases short and J 6 bases short, with 18 bases between. The CDR3, as DNA: TGCAGTGCCCCCCCGTTGGGGGGCGTTCAGCCCCAGCATTTT. This gives the protein CSAPPLGGVQPQHF.

Only a few counts were recorded for this clonotype. The chain combines TRBV20-1 with TRBJ1-4; D is ambiguous. This CDR3 has 12 amino acids. V was pared by 0 bases and J by 8 bases, with 7 bases between. Germline assignment: CDR1 DFQATT and CDR2 SNEGSKA (reference sequence). CDR3 nucleotide sequence: TGCAGTGCTAGAGATGCGGGGGAAAAACTGTTTTTT. Translation: CSARDAGEKLFF.

This clonotype has a single count. The chain combines TRBV6-6 with TRBJ1-5; D gene unclear. In germline, CDR1 is MNHNY, CDR2 SVGAGI (reference sequence). V lost 6 bases and J lost 5, with 14 bases in between. The CDR3 covers 14 residues. DNA of the CDR3: TGTGCCAGCAGCCGTGATCGGAAAGATCAGCCCCAGCATTTT. Translation: CASSRDRKDQPQHF.

The rearrangement joins TRBV20-1 to TRBJ1-2; D may be TRBD1 (5 bases). In germline, CDR1 is DFQATT, CDR2 SNEGSKA (reference sequence). V lost 3 bases, J lost 8 bases, and 22 bases lay in between. The CDR3 contains 15 residues. CDR3 region: CSARAERGRVNGYTF. CDR3 bases: TGCAGTGCTAGGGCTGAGAGGGGCAGAGTAAACGGCTACACCTTC.

V usage is TRBV20-1 and J usage is TRBJ2-5; 9 bases map to TRBD2. The germline V gene encodes CDR1 DFQATT and CDR2 SNEGSKA (reference sequence). This CDR3 region has 15 residues. The junction had 10 bases not matched to a gene; V was cut back by 3 bases and J by 5 bases. CDR3 coding DNA: TGCAGTGCTAGGCGGGGGGGTACCAAGAAGGAGACCCAGTACTTC. Its protein is CSARRGGTKKETQYF.

A single count supports this clonotype. The rearrangement links TRBV5-8 to TRBJ1-1; no clear D. In germline, CDR1 is SGHTS, CDR2 YDEGEE. V was cut by 6 bases and J by 11 bases, with 11 bases left in between. The CDR3 covers 10 residues. The CDR3 DNA reads TGTGCCAGCAATCGAGGGCACGCTTTCTTT. Translating gives CASNRGHAFF.

The chain uses TRBV10-3 and TRBJ1-1; no firm D call. This CDR3 is 12 amino acids long. V gave up 10 bases and J gave up 4 bases, with 13 bases separating them. Germline loops: CDR1 ENHRY, CDR2 SYGVKD. This chain's CDR3 is CATNTGSTEAFF. In nucleotides, the CDR3 is TGTGCCACCAACACGGGTAGCACTGAAGCTTTCTTT.

The genes are TRBV13 and TRBJ2-6; perhaps D is TRBD1 or TRBD2 (5 bases each). Trimming took off 5 bases at V and 2 bases at J, with 16 bases between the two ends. The CDR3 totals 17 residues. In germline, CDR1 is PRHDT, CDR2 FYEKMQ (reference sequence). The CDR3: CASSPPGTPTGANVLTF. The CDR3 region has the DNA TGTGCCAGCAGCCCACCCGGGACGCCGACTGGGGCCAACGTCCTGACTTTC. Full variable domain (remainder filled in from reference TRBV13 and TRBJ2-6): AAGVIQSPRHLIKEKRETATLKCYPIPRHDTVYWYQQGPGQDPQFLISFYEKMQSDKGSIPDRFSAQQFSDYHSELNMSSLELGDSALYFCASSPPGTPTGANVLTFGAGSRLTVL.